The rows below give T cell receptor beta chains drawn from one sample of a study of cytomegalovirus exposure and HLA in healthy donors. The protocol was immunoSEQ multiplex PCR, while the TCRdb copy is restricted to in-frame clones and leaves out a portion. The data contain 100,000 to 140,000 clones, 74% of them singletons. Sample: PBMCs. Receptors were obtained from a woman in her thirties or forties in good health and CMV-seropositive. CDR3s include the opening cysteine and the closing phenylalanine or tryptophan. Fields, in order: D gene, clone size, V gene, J gene, CDR3 DNA, CDR3 protein. The D gene is left open where the match is weak. The size entry is marked missing in some rows and otherwise reads once, few, many or a size class.

>TRBD1|NA|TRBV7-9|TRBJ1-2
TGTGCCAGCAGCTACCAGGGACAGGTTGGCTACACCTTC
CASSYQGQVGYTF
>NA|NA|TRBV7-9|TRBJ2-7
TGTGCCAGCAGCTTACAGGGACTCGAGCAGTACTTC
CASSLQGLEQYF
>NA|NA|TRBV10-3|TRBJ1-1
TGTGCCATCAGTCTAGGACAGTTGAACACTGAAGCTTTCTTT
CAISLGQLNTEAFF
>NA|NA|TRBV11-2|TRBJ2-5
TGTGCCAGCAGTCATCCCGGGGGACAAGAGACCCAGTACTTC
CASSHPGGQETQYF
>TRBD2|NA|TRBV30|TRBJ2-1
TGTGCCTGGAGCGGAGGTGCTAGCGGGGGCATATGGTGGAATGAGCAGTTCTTC
CAWSGGASGGIWWNEQFF
>NA|NA|TRBV5-1|TRBJ2-1
TGCGCCAGCAGCTTGTTCGGAGAAACCAATGAGCAGTTCTTC
CASSLFGETNEQFF
>TRBD1|NA|TRBV7-6|TRBJ1-2
TGTGCCAGCAGCTCGAGATTGGCTGGGGGACAGAATGCTAACTATGGCTACACCTTC
CASSSRLAGGQNANYGYTF
>TRBD1|NA|TRBV7-9|TRBJ1-1
TGTGCCAGCAGTTCTGGGACAGGGGGCCTTAGGTCGGTAGCTTTCTTT
CASSSGTGGLRSVAFF
>NA|NA|TRBV6-1|TRBJ1-3
TGTGCCAGCAGTGAAGACAGTTACTCTGGAAACACCATATATTTT
CASSEDSYSGNTIYF
>NA|NA|TRBV7-8|TRBJ2-7
TGTGCCAGCAGCTTAGCTCAAACCTACGAGCAGTACTTC
CASSLAQTYEQYF
>NA|NA|TRBV10-3|TRBJ1-1
TGTGCCATCAGTGAGAGTCAGGCCCAGTCCGAAGCTTTCTTT
CAISESQAQSEAFF
>NA|NA|TRBV4-2|TRBJ1-5
TGTGCCAGCAGCCAGCAGGGAGGTAGCAATCAGCCCCAGCATTTT
CASSQQGGSNQPQHF
>NA|NA|TRBV10-3|TRBJ2-2
TGTGCCATCAGAGGGGGGGCCGCCGGGGAGCTGTTTTTT
CAIRGGAAGELFF
>NA|NA|TRBV12-5|TRBJ2-3
TGTGCTAGTGGCCCGACCCCTGGCAGGGTACGGACAGATACGCAGTATTTT
CASGPTPGRVRTDTQYF
>NA|NA|TRBV4-1|TRBJ1-3
TGCGCCAGCAGCAGTGCAGACTCTGGAAACACCATATATTTT
CASSSADSGNTIYF
>NA|NA|TRBV21-1|TRBJ1-6
TGTGCCAGCAGCAAAACCCCTACCGGGACAGAGACTCTCCTACTATCATCACCCCTCCACTTT
CASSKTPTGTETLLLSSPLHF
>NA|NA|TRBV18|TRBJ2-7
TGTGCCAGCTCACCAGCAGGGGAGCAGTACTTC
CASSPAGEQYF
>TRBD1|NA|TRBV28|TRBJ2-1
TGTGCCAGCAACGGACAGGGGGCGGTCGATGAGCAGTTCTTC
CASNGQGAVDEQFF
>NA|once|TRBV4-3|TRBJ1-4
TGCGCCAGCAGCCAAGATTTATTCCAGGGTGAAAAACTGTTTTTT
CASSQDLFQGEKLFF
>TRBD1|NA|TRBV7-2|TRBJ2-7
TGTGCCAGCACCTGGGACAGGGGCTACGAGCAGTACTTC
CASTWDRGYEQYF
>NA|few|TRBV30|TRBJ1-6
TGTGCCTGGAGTGGACAGATTTATAATTCACCCCTCCACTTT
CAWSGQIYNSPLHF
>TRBD1|large|TRBV30|TRBJ1-1
TGTGCCTGGAGCGGTACAGGGGTCGCTGAAGCTTTCTTT
CAWSGTGVAEAFF
>NA|NA|TRBV6-5|TRBJ1-2
TGTGCCAGCAGTTACTCAACGGAGTATGGCTACACCTTC
CASSYSTEYGYTF
>NA|NA|TRBV11-3|TRBJ1-1
TGTGCCAGCAGCTTTCGGAGGGTAACGAACACTGAAGCTTTCTTT
CASSFRRVTNTEAFF
>TRBD1|few|TRBV7-2|TRBJ1-2
TGTGCCAGCAGCTCAGCGGGACAGGGGACCGGCTACACCTTC
CASSSAGQGTGYTF
>TRBD1|NA|TRBV7-6|TRBJ2-5
TGTGCCAGCAGCTGGGGACAGGGAGAGACCCAGTACTTC
CASSWGQGETQYF
>TRBD2|NA|TRBV9|TRBJ2-1
TGTGCCAGCAGCGTAAACAGCGGGGTCAACAATGAGCAGTTCTTC
CASSVNSGVNNEQFF
>NA|once|TRBV30|TRBJ1-3
TGTGCCTGGAATCGGGATGCAGCTGGAAACACCATATATTTT
CAWNRDAAGNTIYF
>NA|few|TRBV27|TRBJ1-1
TGTGCCAGCAGCCCCGCAGCGCTGAACACTGAAGCTTTCTTT
CASSPAALNTEAFF
>NA|NA|TRBV25-1|TRBJ1-5
TGTGCCAGCAGTGAAGTGGGAGGGGCGAATCAGCCCCAGCATTTT
CASSEVGGANQPQHF
>NA|NA|TRBV30|TRBJ1-5
TGTGCCTGGAGTTCCGGTGGCAATCAGCCCCAGCATTTT
CAWSSGGNQPQHF
>TRBD1|NA|TRBV6-1|TRBJ2-2
TGTGCCAGCAGGGCCGGACAGGGGACGTCCGGGGAGCTGTTTTTT
CASRAGQGTSGELFF
>TRBD1|NA|TRBV30|TRBJ1-5
TGTGCCTGGAGTTCGACAGGGTTGAATCAGCCCCAGCATTTT
CAWSSTGLNQPQHF
>NA|once|TRBV30|TRBJ1-4
TGTGCCTGGAGTCGGGGTGTGGGGGCCGAGGAAAAACTGTTTTTT
CAWSRGVGAEEKLFF
>TRBD2|few|TRBV2|TRBJ2-5
TGTGCCAGCAGTACCCGACTAGCGGGTAAAGAGACCCAGTACTTC
CASSTRLAGKETQYF
>TRBD1|NA|TRBV5-1|TRBJ2-1
TGCGCCAGCTCCGGGACAGGAAACAATGAGCAGTTCTTC
CASSGTGNNEQFF
>NA|NA|TRBV5-1|TRBJ2-3
TGCGCCAGCAGCTCAACTGTAACTAGCACAGATACGCAGTATTTT
CASSSTVTSTDTQYF
>NA|NA|TRBV4-1|TRBJ1-2
TGCGCCAGCAGCCAGGCATCAGGGATCTATGGCTACACCTTC
CASSQASGIYGYTF
>TRBD2|few|TRBV6-1|TRBJ2-3
TGTGCCAGCAGTGAGGGTAGCGGGGGGGGCACAGATACGCAGTATTTT
CASSEGSGGGTDTQYF
>TRBD1|NA|TRBV5-1|TRBJ1-2
TGCGCCAGCAGCTTGGGACAGGGTGGTTATGGCTACACCTTC
CASSLGQGGYGYTF
>NA|once|TRBV29-1|TRBJ1-2
TGCAGCGTCCTCAGGGGCACAATCACCTTC
CSVLRGTITF
>TRBD1|NA|TRBV5-6|TRBJ1-1
TGTGCCAGCAGCTGGACAGGGTTGGCCACTGAAGCTTTCTTT
CASSWTGLATEAFF
>NA|NA|TRBV29-1|TRBJ2-2
TGCAGCGTTAGTCAGGGGGGCGGGAACACCGGGGAGCTGTTTTTT
CSVSQGGGNTGELFF
>TRBD1|few|TRBV6-1|TRBJ1-6
TGTGCCAGCAGAGAGACAGGGTGGCCACCCCTCCACTTT
CASRETGWPPLHF
>NA|NA|TRBV6-1|TRBJ1-2
TGTGCCAGCAAGGAGTTGGACGGACAATTCTATGGCTACACCTTC
CASKELDGQFYGYTF
>NA|NA|TRBV4-1|TRBJ2-5
TGCGCCAGCAGCCCGGGTGACCACTCGAGAAATGGAGAGACCCAGTACTTC
CASSPGDHSRNGETQYF
>NA|NA|TRBV15|TRBJ2-5
TGTGCCACCAGCAGAGATAGGACATTAACAGAGACCCAGTACTTC
CATSRDRTLTETQYF
>NA|few|TRBV5-1|TRBJ2-1
TGCGCCAGCAGCTCCGATAGCTCCTACAATGAGCAGTTCTTC
CASSSDSSYNEQFF
>TRBD1|once|TRBV7-9|TRBJ2-1
TGTGCCAGCAGCTTAGGACAGGGTTTCAATGAGCAGTTCTTC
CASSLGQGFNEQFF
>NA|NA|TRBV7-3|TRBJ2-1
TGTGCCAGCAGCCTACAGGGCAATGAGCAGTTCTTC
CASSLQGNEQFF
>NA|NA|TRBV4-2|TRBJ1-4
TGTGCCAGCAGCCATTTGGGACACCGGGTTGCAACTAATGAAAAACTGTTTTTT
CASSHLGHRVATNEKLFF
>NA|once|TRBV19|TRBJ1-5
TGTGCCAGTAGGGGCGGGCCAGATCAGCCCCAGCATTTT
CASRGGPDQPQHF
>NA|few|TRBV4-1|TRBJ1-5
TGCGCCAGCAGCCCACAGGGTCCCCAGCCCCAGCATTTT
CASSPQGPQPQHF
>TRBD1|NA|TRBV4-3|TRBJ1-6
TGCGCCAGCAGCCCAGCGACAGGGGTTTCACCCCTCCACTTT
CASSPATGVSPLHF
>NA|few|TRBV27|TRBJ1-2
TGTGCCTCTCGAGAGGGCTCCGTGGGTTATGGCTACACCTTC
CASREGSVGYGYTF
>TRBD2|NA|TRBV29-1|TRBJ2-3
TGCAGCGCAACTAGCGGGTGGGGCACAGATACGCAGTATTTT
CSATSGWGTDTQYF